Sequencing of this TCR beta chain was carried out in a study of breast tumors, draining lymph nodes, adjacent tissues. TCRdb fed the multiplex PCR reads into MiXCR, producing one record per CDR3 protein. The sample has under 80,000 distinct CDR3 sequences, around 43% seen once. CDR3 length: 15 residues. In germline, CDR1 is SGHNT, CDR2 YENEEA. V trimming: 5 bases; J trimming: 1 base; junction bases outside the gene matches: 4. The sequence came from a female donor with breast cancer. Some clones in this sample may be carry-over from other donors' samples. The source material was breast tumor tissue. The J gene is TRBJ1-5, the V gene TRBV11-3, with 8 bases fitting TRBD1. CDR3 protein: CASSAGGKSNQPQHF. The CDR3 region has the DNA TGTGCCAGCAGCGCAGGGGGCAAGAGCAATCAGCCCCAGCATTTT.